This entry concerns a single TCR beta chain. The sample holds many counts of this clonotype. No antigen is known for it. No base qualities exist here, and no much larger clone lies one base off it. The instrument was an Illumina HiSeq 2500. Quantitative 5'-RACE with molecular barcodes was the method used to prepare the TCR beta libraries. As for how the authors treated the data: To identify disease-linked TCR variants, a new computational method was used, one built on a probabilistic model of VDJ rearrangement. TCRdb reran the public reads through fastp at Q25 and MiXCR, keeping productive beta chains. Rows with a matching CDR3 protein are joined into one entry that keeps the most common DNA and genes. The V and J calls follow TCRdb's processing rather than the paper's. This sample is represented by some 150,000 distinct CDR3 sequences; 9.5% to 12% of them were singletons. Less than 5% of the sample rests with the top ten.

These data come from a study of CD8 T cells in ankylosing spondylitis (dated by TCRdb to about 2017). Some background on the complete study: The study profiled T cell receptor beta repertoires in healthy donors and ankylosing spondylitis patients to find disease-linked TCR variants. The whole study cohort included about a hundred healthy donors and roughly 24 ankylosing spondylitis patients. Peripheral blood samples were taken, and synovial fluid was additionally collected from ankylosing spondylitis patients. Overall study outcomes, separate from this receptor: Some motif variants were previously reported in synovial fluid and blood of reactive arthritis patients, suggesting common disease-initiation mechanisms. Significant enrichment of the disease-linked clones was reported in matched synovial fluid samples from ankylosing spondylitis patients. The disease-linked clones had a CD8+ phenotype and were found at relatively low frequencies in peripheral blood. A TCR beta motif made up of eight or nine highly homologous amino acid variants appeared to be characteristic of blood from ankylosing spondylitis patients.

V loses 2 bases of germline sequence and J loses 4 bases, and the interval between the two ends is 11 bases. Measured from the cysteine to the phenylalanine, the CDR3 is 14 residues long. The DNA shown is the 42-base CDR3, in frame from base 1. The chain uses TRBV12-3 or TRBV12-4 and TRBJ1-2; the D gene is perhaps TRBD1, on 5 matching bases. The clonotype comes from a female donor with ankylosing spondylitis or in good health (not recorded which). The source material was blood, either unsorted or a sorted T cell fraction (not recorded which). The sequenced DNA is TGTGCCAGCAGTTTATCGGTTCAGGGCTATGGCTACACCTTC. Protein translation: CASSLSVQGYGYTF.